This TCR beta chain came from a study of human T cells and chemical hapten exposure. Study-wide context: Alopecia areata, totalis and universalis patients, mostly female, were included. The study's findings and limits: TCRs at high frequency, those above 1 in 1000, did not change with DPC sensitization. Controls formed significantly fewer large CDR3 similarity clusters than expanded TCRs did.

The sample holds many counts of this clonotype. Its antigen is unknown. Germline and junction disagree at one end, which may indicate a read error. Germline CDR1 is GTSNPN and CDR2 is SVGIG (reference sequence). The CDR3 covers 17 residues. The sample's time point: patch test 3, about 24 weeks after DPC sensitization. Regarding treatment: therapeutic diphenylcyclopropenone sensitization with weekly scalp DPC. TCRdb analysed the RACE reads with MiXCR anew, one entry per CDR3 protein. The table lists 50,000 to 65,000 distinct CDR3 sequences, roughly 9.5% of them singletons. This TCR derives from a woman between 40 and 50 years old with alopecia areata. Some clones in this sample may be carry-over from other donors' samples. This rearrangement joins TRBV30 to TRBJ2-2, with TRBD1 as a possible D gene (6 bases). Specimen: whole blood, collected in connection with sensitization to the hapten diphenylcyclopropenone (DPC). Written as DNA, the CDR3 is TGTGCCTGGAGTCGTAAAGGGGGTTTTCGATATGCCGGGGAGCTTTTTTTT. Translating it yields CAWSRKGGFRYAGELFF.